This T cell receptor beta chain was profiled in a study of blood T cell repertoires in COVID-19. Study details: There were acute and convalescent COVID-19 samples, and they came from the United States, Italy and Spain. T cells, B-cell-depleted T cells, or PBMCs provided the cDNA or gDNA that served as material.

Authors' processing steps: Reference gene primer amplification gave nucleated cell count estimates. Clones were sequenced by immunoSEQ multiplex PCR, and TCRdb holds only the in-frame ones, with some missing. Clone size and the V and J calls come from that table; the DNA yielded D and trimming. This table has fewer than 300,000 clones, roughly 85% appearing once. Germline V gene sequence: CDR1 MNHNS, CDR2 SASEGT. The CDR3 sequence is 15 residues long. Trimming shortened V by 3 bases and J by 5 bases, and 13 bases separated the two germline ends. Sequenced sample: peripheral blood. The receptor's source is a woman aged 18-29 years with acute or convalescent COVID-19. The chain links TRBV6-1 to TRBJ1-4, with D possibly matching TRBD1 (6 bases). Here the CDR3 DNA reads TGTGCCAGCAGTGAGGTAACAGGGAGAAATGAAAAACTGTTTTTT. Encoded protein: CASSEVTGRNEKLFF.